This TCR beta chain was recorded in a study of regulatory T cells in long-lasting Graves disease. Findings and caveats of the study: More public clonotypes were shared by persistent patients (fewer than 3,000) than by new patients (roughly 870).

Arm-PCR of CDR3 regions and iRepertoire HTBI primers were the basis on which TCR beta libraries were built. TCRdb passed the multiplex PCR reads through MiXCR, listing each CDR3 protein once. Here the sample spans some 200,000 distinct CDR3 sequences, roughly 19% being singletons. Time point in this sample: newly diagnosed GD, antithyroid drugs for less than 3 months. The TCR library was made from RNA that had been extracted from PBMCs in TRIzol. EDTA tubes received around 9.4 milliliters of collected peripheral blood. In the case of this clonotype: Its antigen is currently unknown.

Trimming removed 3 bases from V and 6 bases from J; junction bases left unmatched: 8. Germline CDR1 is LNHDA and CDR2 is SQIVND (reference sequence). This CDR3 is 15 amino acids long. In addition, the sample was reused for a study of T cells in Graves' hyperthyroidism and ophthalmopathy.

The specimen was peripheral blood mononuclear cells (PBMCs), collected at new diagnosis, from a patient treated with antithyroid drugs. The TCR originated in a woman aged 30 to 39 with Graves disease. The V gene is TRBV19, the J gene TRBJ2-7; 10 nucleotides align to TRBD1. CDR3 DNA: TGTGCCAGTAGTATGTCCGCGGACAGGGGGGCCGAGCAGTACTTC. It is translated as CASSMSADRGAEQYF.